This passage covers 19 T cell receptor beta chains from one sample sequenced in a study of a mutant IDH1 vaccine in newly diagnosed glioma. Assay used: immunoSEQ multiplex PCR; TCRdb lists only in-frame clones, some missing. The table records about 60,000 clones, nearly 85% of them present only once. Stated time point: week 23, last vaccination. A single vaccine dose contained 300 ug of mutant IDH1 20-mer peptide, and topical imiquimod was used with it. Antigens for these TCRs are unknown. This specimen was PBMCs, taken from a glioma patient whose treatment included an IDH1 peptide vaccine. The receptors were sampled from a man between 18 and 35 years old with glioma.

The CDR3 DNA reads as TGTGCCAGCAGCTCAATCCGGGACAGGGATCAGCCCCAGCATTTT. Protein sequence: CASSSIRDRDQPQHF. The V gene is TRBV5-6, the J gene TRBJ1-5, with 9 bases that match TRBD1. The CDR3 extends over 15 amino acids. Looked up from germline, CDR1 is SGHDT and CDR2 is YYEEEE. Unmatched junction bases numbered 6, after V lost 3 bases and J lost 5 bases.

CDR3 bases: TGTGCCAGCAGATCCGGGACCGGGAGCTCCTACGAGCAGTACTTC. Protein product: CASRSGTGSSYEQYF. The gene calls are TRBV5-4 and TRBJ2-7; tentative D call: TRBD2 (6 bases). CDR3 length: 15 amino acids. Trimming shortened V by 5 bases and J by 0 bases, and 15 bases separated the two germline ends. Germline-derived CDR1 and CDR2 are SGHNT and YYREEE (reference sequence).

This clone was observed a few times. V is TRBV2 and J is TRBJ1-6; possibly TRBD1 for D (5 bases). This CDR3 comprises 13 residues. Germline V CDR1 and CDR2: SNHLY, FYNNEI. Trimming stripped 2 bases from V and 6 bases from J, with 5 bases between. The CDR3 loop is CASSEQGNSPLHF. The CDR3 coding sequence is TGTGCCAGCAGTGAACAGGGTAATTCACCCCTCCACTTT.

Written as DNA, the CDR3 is TGTGCCAGCAGCCCGGACCAGTCTTATGGCTACACCTTC. Protein: CASSPDQSYGYTF. The chain employs TRBV5-4 and TRBJ1-2; D is ambiguous. CDR1 and CDR2 from the germline V gene are SGHNT and YYREEE (reference sequence). CDR3 length: 13 amino acids. V was cut by 4 bases and J by 5 bases, with 12 bases left in between.

The chain carries TRBV7-2 and TRBJ2-1; tentatively, D is TRBD1 or TRBD2 (6 bases each). This CDR3 contains 13 residues. Trimming pared 5 bases from V and 7 bases from J, leaving 12 bases between. CDR1 is SGHTA and CDR2 is FQGNSA in the germline V gene. The CDR3 DNA reads TGTGCCAGCAGCGGGGGCCGGGGGAATGAGCAGTTCTTC. Its translation is CASSGGRGNEQFF. The full variable domain, rest sourced from reference TRBV7-2 and TRBJ2-1, is GAGVSQSPSNKVTEKGKDVELRCDPISGHTALYWYRQSLGQGLEFLIYFQGNSAPDKSGLPSDRFSAERTGGSVSTLTIQRTQQEDSAVYLCASSGGRGNEQFFGPGTRLTVL.

DNA of the CDR3: TGTGCCACTGCACGGCAGGGAAATCTCCCTAACTATGGCTACACCTTC. This sequence encodes CATARQGNLPNYGYTF. The chain carries TRBV19 and TRBJ1-2; tentatively, D is TRBD1 (5 bases). The CDR3 runs 16 residues. Germline V gives CDR1 LNHDA, CDR2 SQIVND (reference sequence). V was cut by 10 bases and J by 0 bases, with 21 bases left in between.

The V call is TRBV28, the J call TRBJ2-5; D remains ambiguous. The CDR3 is 13 residues long. Trimming took 10 bases from V and 2 from J, leaving 14 bases between them. Germline lookup yields CDR1 MDHEN and CDR2 SYDVKM. CDR3 in amino acids: CATTPGPQETQYF. Here the CDR3 DNA reads TGTGCCACCACTCCTGGGCCTCAAGAGACCCAGTACTTC.

This chain links TRBV4-2 with TRBJ2-6; weak D call: TRBD1 (6 bases). Germline V lookup: CDR1 LGHNA, CDR2 YNFKEQ. The V end was cut by 1 base, the J end by 0 bases, with 10 bases between. The CDR3 spans 17 residues. The CDR3 loop reads CASSQGTADSGANVLTF. CDR3 coding DNA: TGTGCCAGCAGCCAAGGGACAGCCGACTCTGGGGCCAACGTCCTGACTTTC.

CDR3 sequence (DNA): TGCGCCAGCAGTCAACCGTTAGGGTGCCCTACGCCCGGGGAGCTGTTTTTT. This gives the protein CASSQPLGCPTPGELFF. This chain links TRBV23-1 with TRBJ2-2; no reliable D call. TRBV23-1 is annotated as an ORF whose role is uncertain. The CDR3 extends over 17 amino acids. The V end was cut by 2 bases, the J end by 6 bases, with 19 bases between.

V and J are TRBV7-9 and TRBJ2-7, with D possibly TRBD2 on 5 matching bases. Trimming removed 1 base at V and 7 bases at J, with 8 bases between. Germline V CDR1 and CDR2: SEHNR, FQNEAQ (reference sequence). This CDR3 is 12 amino acids long. The CDR3 sequence: CASSLGIAEQYF. CDR3 bases: TGTGCCAGCAGCTTAGGGATAGCGGAGCAGTACTTC.

V is TRBV7-9 and J is TRBJ2-3; TRBD1 is a possible D gene (5 bases). Germline assignment: CDR1 SEHNR and CDR2 FQNEAQ (reference sequence). Trimming left V 4 bases short and J 5 bases short, with 13 bases between. The CDR3 spans 14 residues. The CDR3 DNA reads TGTGCCAGCAGCTGGACACAAACACAAGATACGCAGTATTTT. Protein product: CASSWTQTQDTQYF.

CDR3 DNA sequence: TGTGCCAGCAGCGTAGGGTACAATGAGCAGTTCTTC. Encoded protein: CASSVGYNEQFF. This chain uses TRBV9 with TRBJ2-1; no reliable D call. CDR1 is SGDLS and CDR2 is YYNGEE in the germline V gene. The length of the CDR3 is 12 residues. V was pared by 0 bases and J by 4 bases, with 2 bases between.

The rearrangement links TRBV27 to TRBJ2-7, with 7 bases fitting TRBD2. The CDR3 extends over 13 amino acids. V was clipped by 5 bases and J by 5 bases; unmatched bases: 6. From germline, CDR1 is MNHEY and CDR2 SMNVEV (reference sequence). The CDR3 DNA sequence: TGTGCCAGCAGTGGGGCGGGAGTGAACGAGCAGTACTTC. Amino acid sequence: CASSGAGVNEQYF.

This chain links TRBV5-1 with TRBJ2-2; no clear D. Trimming pared 8 bases from V and 4 bases from J, leaving 21 bases between. CDR1 and CDR2 (germline): SGHRS, YFSETQ. The CDR3 spans 16 residues. The CDR3 DNA reads as TGCGCCAGTTCCGATATGGGTTCCCCCCTCACCGGGGAGCTGTTTTTT. It translates to CASSDMGSPLTGELFF.

The chain is built from TRBV9 and TRBJ2-7; no clear D gene. Trimming removed 4 bases at V and 7 bases at J, with 21 bases between. The CDR3 is made up of 15 amino acids. The V gene's germline CDR1 is SGDLS and CDR2 YYNGEE. CDR3 in amino acids: CASSREATSKWEQYF. The DNA of the CDR3 is TGTGCCAGCAGCCGAGAGGCCACTTCAAAATGGGAGCAGTACTTC.

The rearrangement joins TRBV27 to TRBJ2-3; 10 bases agree with TRBD1. With V trimmed by 6 bases and J by 3 bases, 9 bases remained unmatched. This CDR3 comprises 16 residues. From germline, CDR1 is MNHEY and CDR2 SMNVEV (reference sequence). The CDR3 DNA reads as TGTGCCAGCAGAGCAAGGTGGGACAGGGGAACAGATACGCAGTATTTT. Translation: CASRARWDRGTDTQYF.

This clone occurred once. The chain couples TRBV30 to TRBJ1-2; unclear D gene. Germline CDR1 is GTSNPN and CDR2 is SVGIG (reference sequence). This CDR3 comprises 14 residues. Trimming cost V 5 bases and J 1 base, with 14 bases left between them. In DNA, the CDR3 is TGTGCCTGGTCGGTCCAGCCTTATAACTATGGCTACACCTTC. Protein: CAWSVQPYNYGYTF. Looking up the rest from reference TRBV30 and TRBJ1-2 gives the full variable domain: SQTIHQWPATLVQPVGSPLSLECTVEGTSNPNLYWYRQAAGRGLQLLFYSVGIGQISSEVPQNLSASRPQDRQFILSSKKLLLSDSGFYLCAWSVQPYNYGYTFGSGTRLTVV.

This chain connects TRBV7-9 to TRBJ2-7; 12 bases match TRBD1. With V trimmed by 5 bases and J by 5 bases, 4 bases remained unmatched. CDR3 length equals 14 residues. Germline loops: CDR1 SEHNR, CDR2 FQNEAQ (reference sequence). The CDR3 is CASSGTGGINEQYF. In DNA form, the CDR3 reads TGTGCCAGCAGCGGGACAGGGGGCATCAACGAGCAGTACTTC.

This clone was detected a few times. V gene TRBV18 combines with J gene TRBJ1-1, with a possible D match to TRBD1 (5 bases). Germline CDR1 reads KGHSH; CDR2 reads LQKENI. This CDR3 spans 13 amino acids. V dropped 3 bases and J dropped 4 bases, with 9 bases sitting between them. CDR3 in DNA: TGTGCCAGCTCACCGGGGGTTGGCACTGAAGCTTTCTTT. Translated, it gives CASSPGVGTEAFF. Based on the CDR3 plus reference TRBV18 and TRBJ1-1, the full variable domain is NAGVMQNPRHLVRRRGQEARLRCSPMKGHSHVYWYRQLPEEGLKFMVYLQKENIIDESGMPKERFSAEFPKEGPSILRIQQVVRGDSAAYFCASSPGVGTEAFFGQGTRLTVV.